The source of this T cell receptor (beta chain) is a study of identical twins. The CDR3 is 15 amino acids. V shed 0 bases and J shed 3 bases, with 11 bases lying between them. CDR1 and CDR2 from the germline V gene are KGHSH and LQKENI. MiXCR, applied by TCRdb to the 5' RACE reads, yields one record per CDR3 protein. Of approximately 1.8 million distinct CDR3 sequences in the sample, around 33% were seen once. The rearrangement links TRBV18 to TRBJ2-5, with a possible D match to TRBD2 (5 bases). Sequencing was performed on cord blood. The TCR sequence derives from a newborn girl in good health. CDR3 residues: CASSPPQPGKETQYF. CDR3 DNA: TGTGCCAGCTCACCACCTCAGCCGGGAAAAGAGACCCAGTACTTC.